The 22 T cell receptor beta chains given below trace back to one sample, sequenced in a study of control samples from healthy donors and cancer patients. Data came from immunoSEQ multiplex PCR; TCRdb stores just in-frame clones and leaves some out. The sample holds some 110,000 clones, 80% to 90% seen once. The sequencing input was PBMCs. These receptors all stem from a woman aged 50 to 60 with colorectal cancer.

The chain couples TRBV2 to TRBJ2-2; D may be TRBD1 or TRBD2 (6 bases each). Germline V gene data show CDR1 as SNHLY and CDR2 as FYNNEI. The CDR3 totals 14 residues. With 6 bases removed from V and 5 bases from J, the gap between germline ends came to 13 bases. Written as DNA, the CDR3 is TGTGCCAGCAGCTGGAGGGGGACGACCGGGGAGCTGTTTTTT. The encoded protein is CASSWRGTTGELFF.

The chain has TRBV19 and TRBJ1-3; TRBD1 might be the D (6 bases). Germline values: CDR1 LNHDA, CDR2 SQIVND (reference sequence). Trimming left V 7 bases short and J 0 bases short, with 22 bases between. This CDR3 has 18 residues. Here the CDR3 reads CASIRSTSRGGSGNTIYF. CDR3 sequence (DNA): TGTGCCAGTATTCGGAGCACGAGCAGGGGAGGCTCTGGAAACACCATATATTTT.

V is TRBV30 and J is TRBJ2-3; 11 bases line up with TRBD2. This CDR3 region has 16 residues. With 3 bases clipped from V and 5 bases from J, the junction kept 10 bases outside the gene matches. CDR1 and CDR2 (germline): GTSNPN, SVGIG (reference sequence). The CDR3: CAWSATSGRGGDTQYF. For the CDR3, the DNA is TGTGCCTGGAGCGCTACTAGCGGGAGAGGTGGAGATACGCAGTATTTT. Full variable domain (missing parts from reference TRBV30 and TRBJ2-3): SQTIHQWPATLVQPVGSPLSLECTVEGTSNPNLYWYRQAAGRGLQLLFYSVGIGQISSEVPQNLSASRPQDRQFILSSKKLLLSDSGFYLCAWSATSGRGGDTQYFGPGTRLTVL.

The chain is built from TRBV19 and TRBJ1-5; a weak D match, TRBD1 (5 bases). CDR1 and CDR2 from the germline V gene are LNHDA and SQIVND (reference sequence). V was cut by 7 bases and J by 4 bases, with 14 bases left in between. The CDR3 is made up of 14 amino acids. CDR3 in DNA: TGTGCCAGTAAAAATGGGGGTTTTAATCAGCCCCAGCATTTT. Its translation: CASKNGGFNQPQHF.

The rearrangement joins TRBV24-1 to TRBJ1-1, with TRBD1 as a possible D gene (5 bases). The V and J ends lost 8 bases and 1 base respectively, with 10 bases between them. Germline-derived CDR1 and CDR2 are KGHDR and SFDVKD. The CDR3 loop spans 13 amino acids. Here the CDR3 DNA reads TGTGCCACCACCTCCGGGGCGAACACTGAAGCTTTCTTT. It codes for CATTSGANTEAFF.

This clone was observed a handful of times. The J gene is TRBJ2-3, the V gene TRBV7-9; D is undetermined. Germline V gene data show CDR1 as SEHNR and CDR2 as FQNEAQ (reference sequence). This CDR3 spans 15 amino acids. The V end lost 1 base, the J end lost 1 base, and 9 bases lay between the germline ends. CDR3 nucleotides: TGTGCCAGCAGCTTAGGACAAGCCGGCACAGATACGCAGTATTTT. Translating it yields CASSLGQAGTDTQYF.

J is TRBJ2-1 and V is TRBV12-5; D not certain. The V gene's germline CDR1 is LGHNT and CDR2 FRNRAP. Trimming shortened V by 1 base and J by 6 bases, and 1 base separated the two germline ends. The CDR3 length is 11 residues. CDR3 sequence: CASGLANEQFF. The CDR3 nucleotides are TGTGCTAGTGGTTTGGCCAATGAGCAGTTCTTC.

The table lists this clone with a few counts. The V call is TRBV19, the J call TRBJ2-6, with a possible D match to TRBD2 (5 bases). CDR1 and CDR2 from the germline V gene are LNHDA and SQIVND (reference sequence). This CDR3 region has 17 residues. V gave up 1 base and J gave up 0 bases, with 10 bases separating them. The CDR3 nucleotides are TGTGCCAGTAGTATAGCCTCCGGGGTCTCTGGGGCCAACGTCCTGACTTTC. This gives the protein CASSIASGVSGANVLTF.

The chain recombines TRBV5-1 with TRBJ2-7; D may match TRBD1 or TRBD2 (6 bases each). V was cut by 3 bases and J by 6 bases, with 16 bases left in between. Germline loops: CDR1 SGHRS, CDR2 YFSETQ. The length of the CDR3 is 14 residues. This CDR3 is CASSWGAGSGEQYF. CDR3 nucleotide sequence: TGCGCCAGCAGCTGGGGGGCGGGCTCGGGCGAGCAGTACTTC.

V is TRBV3-1 (or the pseudogene TRBV3-2) and J is TRBJ1-4; the D gene is possibly TRBD1 (6 bases). CDR1 and CDR2 (germline): LGHDT, YNNKEL (reference sequence). This CDR3 spans 15 amino acids. Trimming left V 4 bases short and J 8 bases short, with 17 bases between. CDR3 nucleotides: TGTGCCAGCAGCCTCTCTCGCGGGGGCAGAGAAAAACTGTTTTTT. It codes for CASSLSRGGREKLFF.

The chain couples TRBV18 to TRBJ1-3; D not resolved. The CDR3 extends over 15 amino acids. Trimming cost V 6 bases and J 0 bases, with 12 bases left between them. From germline, CDR1 is KGHSH and CDR2 LQKENI. CDR3 sequence reads: CASSPEPNSGNTIYF. CDR3 DNA: TGTGCCAGCTCTCCCGAGCCGAACTCTGGAAACACCATATATTTT.

This clone has just a few counts. This chain uses TRBV19 with TRBJ1-6; the match to TRBD1 covers 10 bases. This CDR3 contains 16 residues. Germline lookup yields CDR1 LNHDA and CDR2 SQIVND (reference sequence). V lost 3 bases and J lost 5; bases outside the gene matches: 4. CDR3 sequence reads: CASSILGTGDNSPLHF. In DNA form, the CDR3 reads TGTGCCAGTAGTATTCTTGGGACAGGGGATAATTCACCCCTCCACTTT.

This clone was recorded once. The chain couples TRBV30 to TRBJ1-6, with a weak D call TRBD1 (5 bases). V was pared by 2 bases and J by 7 bases, with 12 bases between. The germline V gene has CDR1 GTSNPN and CDR2 SVGIG (reference sequence). This CDR3 spans 14 amino acids. In nucleotides, the CDR3 is TGTGCCTGGAGTTTTGGCCGGGGGAATTCACCCCTCCACTTT. Translated: CAWSFGRGNSPLHF.

A single count supports this clone. The chain recombines TRBV3-1 (or the pseudogene TRBV3-2) with TRBJ2-2; no definite D call. Trimming left V 4 bases short and J 3 bases short, with 12 bases between. Germline lookup yields CDR1 LGHDT and CDR2 YNNKEL (reference sequence). This CDR3 has 15 amino acids. CDR3 sequence: CASSRLSRDTGELFF. CDR3 nucleotides: TGTGCCAGCAGCCGCCTCTCTAGGGACACCGGGGAGCTGTTTTTT.

The chain combines TRBV3-1 (or the pseudogene TRBV3-2) with TRBJ2-7, with TRBD2 identical over 7 bases. The CDR3 loop spans 14 amino acids. The junction had 4 bases not matched to a gene; V was cut back by 3 bases and J by 2 bases. From germline, CDR1 is LGHDT and CDR2 YNNKEL (reference sequence). CDR3 sequence (DNA): TGTGCCAGCAGCCACGGACTAGGACCCTACGAGCAGTACTTC. Protein sequence: CASSHGLGPYEQYF.

This chain joins TRBV28 and TRBJ1-2; 7 bases are shared with TRBD1. CDR1 and CDR2 (germline): MDHEN, SYDVKM. The CDR3 length is 13 residues. V was clipped by 8 bases and J by 0 bases; unmatched bases: 3. CDR3 in amino acids: CASLDRTNYGYTF. DNA of the CDR3: TGTGCCAGCCTGGACAGGACTAACTATGGCTACACCTTC.

The J gene is TRBJ2-7, the V gene TRBV4-1; no clear D gene. This CDR3 spans 11 amino acids. V dropped 0 bases and J dropped 3 bases, with 0 bases sitting between them. In germline, CDR1 is MGHRA, CDR2 YSYEKL. DNA of the CDR3: TGCGCCAGCAGCCAAGACTACGAGCAGTACTTC. It codes for CASSQDYEQYF.

The J gene is TRBJ2-7, the V gene TRBV9; D gene unclear. The germline CDR1 and CDR2 sequences are SGDLS and YYNGEE. This CDR3 region has 17 residues. Deletions cut 3 bases from V and 0 bases from J, with 19 bases between. The CDR3 region has the DNA TGTGCCAGCAGCGCGGAACCGACTGGCTGGAGCTCCTACGAGCAGTACTTC. Protein sequence: CASSAEPTGWSSYEQYF.

V and J are TRBV28 and TRBJ2-7; a possible D gene is TRBD1 (6 bases). Trimming removed 7 bases from V and 3 bases from J, with 13 bases in between. Germline CDR1 and CDR2: MDHEN and SYDVKM. This CDR3 is 13 amino acids long. The CDR3 region is CASTPGASYEQYF. The CDR3 nucleotides are TGTGCCAGCACCCCAGGGGCAAGCTACGAGCAGTACTTC.

The CDR3, as DNA: TGTGCCAGCTCCCCCCAGGGATCGGATACGCAGTATTTT. This encodes CASSPQGSDTQYF. The V gene is TRBV2, the J gene TRBJ2-3; possibly TRBD1 for D (5 bases). Germline V gene sequence: CDR1 SNHLY, CDR2 FYNNEI. This CDR3 is 13 amino acids long. Trimming pared 8 bases from V and 6 bases from J, leaving 15 bases between.

The V gene is TRBV10-3, the J gene TRBJ2-1, with 8 nucleotides matching TRBD1. Trimming removed 6 bases from V and 0 bases from J; junction bases left unmatched: 7. The CDR3 is made up of 16 amino acids. In germline, CDR1 is ENHRY, CDR2 SYGVKD. The CDR3 DNA is TGTGCCATCAGCCGACAGGGGTCCTCCTCCTACAATGAGCAGTTCTTC. Protein product: CAISRQGSSSYNEQFF.

The rearrangement uses TRBV27 and TRBJ2-7, with TRBD2 as a possible D gene (6 bases). The CDR3 sequence is 14 residues long. Germline V lookup: CDR1 MNHEY, CDR2 SMNVEV (reference sequence). Trimming took 6 bases from V and 1 from J, leaving 13 bases between them. The CDR3 bases are TGTGCCAGCAGGTTGACTAGGCTTTCCTACGAGCAGTACTTC. Translated, it gives CASRLTRLSYEQYF.